This TCR beta chain was captured by sequencing in a study of vaccination and CD4 T cells after COVID-19. Study-wide context: No peptide, an HIV-1 Nef pool, or a CEFX pool was what each control culture received.

The CDR3 covers 18 residues. Germline trimming cut 0 bases from V and 2 bases from J; bases unmatched to any gene: 11. Germline CDR1 is SGHKS and CDR2 is YYEKEE (reference sequence). Overall study findings and caveats: In convalescent patients, 304 of 307 vaccine-specific clones were spike mono-reactive.

With the Oncomine TCR Beta short-read assay, DNA from cultured CD4+ T cells was sequenced. TCRdb ran MiXCR on the PCR reads and lists one entry per CDR3 protein. The sample consists of 15,000 to 25,000 distinct CDR3 sequences, approximately 50% of them appearing once. Concerning this clonotype: Its antigen is still unknown.

Specified treatment: approximately nine-day PBMC culture with coronavirus spike peptide pools or control peptides (ViraFEST assay). The sequenced sample consisted of CD4+ T cells from blood, cultured in vitro. The V and J genes are TRBV5-5 and TRBJ2-3; 8 bases are a match to TRBD2. This TCR came from a human donor who had recovered from COVID-19. The CDR3 nucleotides read TGTGCCAGCAGCTTGGTCGGGAGGGCCACACTTTTCACAGATACGCAGTATTTT. This sequence encodes CASSLVGRATLFTDTQYF.